Presented here are 3 T cell receptor beta chains from one specimen sequenced in a study of blood T cell repertoires in COVID-19. Here immunoSEQ multiplex PCR was the method, and the copy in TCRdb shows in-frame clones only, minus some. The sample lists roughly 250,000 clones, over 80% occurring once. What was sequenced was peripheral blood. Receptors were obtained from a woman aged 35 to 49 with acute or convalescent COVID-19.

This sequence joins TRBV9 and TRBJ2-2; weak D call: TRBD2 (5 bases). This CDR3 is 13 amino acids long. V was clipped by 0 bases and J by 7 bases, with 7 bases between them. The germline gives CDR1 SGDLS, CDR2 YYNGEE. CDR3 loop: CASSVVGSGELFF. The CDR3 coding sequence is TGTGCCAGCAGCGTAGTGGGGAGCGGGGAGCTGTTTTTT.

The V call is TRBV12-3 or TRBV12-4, the J call TRBJ1-1, with TRBD1 identical over 7 bases. This CDR3 is 13 amino acids long. V trimming: 5 bases; J trimming: 5 bases; junction bases outside the gene matches: 5. Here the CDR3 reads CASSAYRGTEAFF. The CDR3 coding sequence is TGTGCCAGCAGTGCCTACAGGGGAACTGAAGCTTTCTTT.

The chain uses TRBV20-1 and TRBJ2-5; TRBD1 matches at 7 bases. Per germline, CDR1 DFQATT and CDR2 SNEGSKA (reference sequence). The J segment lost 3 bases and the V segment lost 3 bases, leaving 4 bases of the junction unmatched. This CDR3 is built from 13 residues. CDR3 in amino acids: CSASPGTEETQYF. As DNA, the CDR3 is TGCAGTGCTAGTCCCGGGACAGAAGAGACCCAGTACTTC.